This T cell receptor beta chain was profiled in a study of shared clonotypes between healthy human individuals. Study findings and constraints: Non-shared clonotypes showed lower generation probabilities than clonotypes common to all four donors.

Sequencing was performed with immunoSEQ multiplex PCR; in TCRdb, only in-frame clones are kept and a portion is missing. The data hold over 75,000 clones, with around 68% observed a single time. The donors were all Caucasian adults (living in Nashville, Tennessee). On this clone: Its cognate antigen is unknown.

This clonotype was sampled from a man younger than 45 in good health. The sample taken for sequencing was memory CD8+ T cells sorted from blood. Indicated subset: CD45RO+ cells pooled with CCR7-negative TemRA cells.

Here the CDR3 reads CASSQDYGTINTEAFF. CDR3 DNA: TGTGCCAGCAGCCAAGATTACGGGACAATAAACACTGAAGCTTTCTTT. The chain recombines TRBV14 with TRBJ1-1; a possible D gene is TRBD1 (6 bases). V lost 0 bases to trimming and J lost 2 bases, with 13 bases between them. This CDR3 spans 16 amino acids. Germline V gene data show CDR1 as SGHDN and CDR2 as FVKESK.